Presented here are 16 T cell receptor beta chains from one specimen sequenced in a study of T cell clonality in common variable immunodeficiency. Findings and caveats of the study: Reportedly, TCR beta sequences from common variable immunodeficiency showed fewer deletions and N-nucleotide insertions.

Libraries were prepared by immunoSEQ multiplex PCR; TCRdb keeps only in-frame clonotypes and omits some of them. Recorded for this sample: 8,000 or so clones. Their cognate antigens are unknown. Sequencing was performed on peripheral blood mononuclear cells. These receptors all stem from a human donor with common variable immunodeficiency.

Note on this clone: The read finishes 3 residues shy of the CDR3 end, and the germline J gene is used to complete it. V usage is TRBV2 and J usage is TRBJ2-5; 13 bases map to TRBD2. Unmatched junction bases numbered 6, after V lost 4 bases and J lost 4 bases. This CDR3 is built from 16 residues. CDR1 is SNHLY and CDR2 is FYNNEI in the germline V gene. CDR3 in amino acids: CASSGTSGGRGETQYF. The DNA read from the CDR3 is TGTGCCAGCAGTGGGACTAGCGGGGGCCGGGGAGAGACC.

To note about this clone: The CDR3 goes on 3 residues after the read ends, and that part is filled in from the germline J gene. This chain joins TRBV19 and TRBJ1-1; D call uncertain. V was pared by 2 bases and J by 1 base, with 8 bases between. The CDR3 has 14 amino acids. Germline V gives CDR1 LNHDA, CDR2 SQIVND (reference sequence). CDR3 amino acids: CASSIKGGNTEAFF. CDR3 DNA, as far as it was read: TGTGCCAGTAGTATAAAAGGTGGGAACACTGAA.

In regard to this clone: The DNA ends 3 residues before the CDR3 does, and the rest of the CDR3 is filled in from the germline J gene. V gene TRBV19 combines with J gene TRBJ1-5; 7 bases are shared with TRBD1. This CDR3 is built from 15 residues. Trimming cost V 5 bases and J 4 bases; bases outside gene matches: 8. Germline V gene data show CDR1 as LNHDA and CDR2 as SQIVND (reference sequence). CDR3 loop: CASSFTGASNQPQHF. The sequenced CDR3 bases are TGTGCCAGTAGTTTCACAGGGGCGAGTAATCAGCCC. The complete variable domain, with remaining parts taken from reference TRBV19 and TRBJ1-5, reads DGGITQSPKYLFRKEGQNVTLSCEQNLNHDAMYWYRQDPGQGLRLIYYSQIVNDFQKGDIAEGYSVSREKKESFPLTVTSAQKNPTAFYLCASSFTGASNQPQHFGDGTRLSIL.

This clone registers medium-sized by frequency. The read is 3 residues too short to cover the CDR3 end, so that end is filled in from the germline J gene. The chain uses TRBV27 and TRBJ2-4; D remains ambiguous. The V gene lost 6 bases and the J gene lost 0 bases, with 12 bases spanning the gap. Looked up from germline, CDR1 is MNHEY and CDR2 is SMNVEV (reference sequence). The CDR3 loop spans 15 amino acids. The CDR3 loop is CASSRNSVAKNIQYF. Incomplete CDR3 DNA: TGTGCCAGCAGCCGAAACTCGGTAGCCAAAAACATT.

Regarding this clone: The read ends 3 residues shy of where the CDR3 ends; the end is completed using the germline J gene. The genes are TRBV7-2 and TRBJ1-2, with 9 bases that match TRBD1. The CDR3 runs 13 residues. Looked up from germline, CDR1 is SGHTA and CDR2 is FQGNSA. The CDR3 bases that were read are TGTGCCAGCAGGTGGACAGGGGATTGGAGC. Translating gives CASRWTGDWS. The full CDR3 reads CASRWTGDWSYTF.

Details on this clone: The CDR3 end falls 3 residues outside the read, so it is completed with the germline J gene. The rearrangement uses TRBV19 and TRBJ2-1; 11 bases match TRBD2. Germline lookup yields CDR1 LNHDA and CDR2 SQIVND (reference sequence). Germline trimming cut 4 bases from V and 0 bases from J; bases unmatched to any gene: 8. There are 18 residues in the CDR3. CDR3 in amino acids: CASSTSTSGTTSYNEQFF. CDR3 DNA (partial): TGTGCCAGTAGTACCTCGACTAGCGGGACGACCTCCTACAATGAG.

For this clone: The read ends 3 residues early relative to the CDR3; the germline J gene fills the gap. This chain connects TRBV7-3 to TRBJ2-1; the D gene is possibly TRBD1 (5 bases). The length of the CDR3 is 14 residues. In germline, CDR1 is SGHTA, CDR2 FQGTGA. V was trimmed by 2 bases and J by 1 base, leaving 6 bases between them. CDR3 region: CASSLDSSYNEQFF. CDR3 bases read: TGTGCCAGCAGCTTAGACAGTTCCTACAATGAG.

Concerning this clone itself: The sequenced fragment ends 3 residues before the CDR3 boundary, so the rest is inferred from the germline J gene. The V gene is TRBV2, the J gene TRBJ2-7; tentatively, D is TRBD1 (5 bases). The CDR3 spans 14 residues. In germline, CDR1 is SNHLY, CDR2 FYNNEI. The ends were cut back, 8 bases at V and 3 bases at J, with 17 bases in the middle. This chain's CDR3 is CASEGVGSGYEQYF. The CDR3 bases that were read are TGTGCCAGCGAAGGGGTGGGTTCCGGCTACGAG. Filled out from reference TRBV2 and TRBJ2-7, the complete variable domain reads EPEVTQTPSHQVTQMGQEVILRCVPISNHLYFYWYRQILGQKVEFLVSFYNNEISEKSEIFDDQFSVERPDGSNFTLKIRSTKLEDSAMYFCASEGVGSGYEQYFGPGTRLTVT.

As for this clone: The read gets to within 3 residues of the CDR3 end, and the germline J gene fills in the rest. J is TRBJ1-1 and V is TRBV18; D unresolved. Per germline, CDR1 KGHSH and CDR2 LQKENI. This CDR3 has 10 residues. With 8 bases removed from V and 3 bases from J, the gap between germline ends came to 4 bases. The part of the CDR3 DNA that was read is TGTGCCAGCCGGGACACTGAA. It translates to CASRDTE. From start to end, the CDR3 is CASRDTEAFF. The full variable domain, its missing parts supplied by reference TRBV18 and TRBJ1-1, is NAGVMQNPRHLVRRRGQEARLRCSPMKGHSHVYWYRQLPEEGLKFMVYLQKENIIDESGMPKERFSAEFPKEGPSILRIQQVVRGDSAAYFCASRDTEAFFGQGTRLTVV.

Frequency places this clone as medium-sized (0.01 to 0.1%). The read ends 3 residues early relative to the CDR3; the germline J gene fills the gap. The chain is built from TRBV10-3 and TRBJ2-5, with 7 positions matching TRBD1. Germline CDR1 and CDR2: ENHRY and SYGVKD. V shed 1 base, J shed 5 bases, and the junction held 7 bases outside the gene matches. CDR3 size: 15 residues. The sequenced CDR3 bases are TGTGCCATCAGTGAGTGGGACAGCCCCCGGGAGACC. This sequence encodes CAISEWDSPRET. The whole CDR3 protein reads CAISEWDSPRETQYF.

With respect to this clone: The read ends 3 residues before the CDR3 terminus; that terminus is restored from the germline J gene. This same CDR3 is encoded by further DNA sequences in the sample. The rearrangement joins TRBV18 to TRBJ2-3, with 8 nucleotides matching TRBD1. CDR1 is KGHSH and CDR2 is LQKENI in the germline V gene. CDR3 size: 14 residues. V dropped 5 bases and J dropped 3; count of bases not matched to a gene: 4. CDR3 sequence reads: CASSGQGRTDTQYF. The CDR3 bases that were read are TGTGCCAGCTCAGGACAGGGCCGGACAGATACG.

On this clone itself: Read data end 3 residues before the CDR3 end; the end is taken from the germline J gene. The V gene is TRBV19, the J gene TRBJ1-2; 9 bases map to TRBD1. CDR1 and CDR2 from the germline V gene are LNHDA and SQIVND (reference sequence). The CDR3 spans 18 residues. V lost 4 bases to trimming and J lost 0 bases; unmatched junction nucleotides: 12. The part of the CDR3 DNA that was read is TGTGCCAGTAGTACTGGGACAGGGCCGCGGATGGCTAACTATGGC. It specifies CASSTGTGPRMANYG. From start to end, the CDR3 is CASSTGTGPRMANYGYTF.

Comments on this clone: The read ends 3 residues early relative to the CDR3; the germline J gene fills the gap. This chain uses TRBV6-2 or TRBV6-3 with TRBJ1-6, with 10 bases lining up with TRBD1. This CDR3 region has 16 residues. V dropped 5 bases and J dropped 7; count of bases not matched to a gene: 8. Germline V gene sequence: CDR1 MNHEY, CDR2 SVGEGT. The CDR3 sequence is CASSDRGRPLNSPLHF. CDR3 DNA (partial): TGTGCCAGCAGTGACAGGGGGCGGCCGTTGAATTCACCC.

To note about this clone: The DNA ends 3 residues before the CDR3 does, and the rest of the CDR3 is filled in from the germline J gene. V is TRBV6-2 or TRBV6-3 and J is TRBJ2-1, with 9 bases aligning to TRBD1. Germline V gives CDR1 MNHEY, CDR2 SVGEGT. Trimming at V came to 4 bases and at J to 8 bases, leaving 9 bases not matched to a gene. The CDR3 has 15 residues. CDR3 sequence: CASSSPGTGRDEQFF. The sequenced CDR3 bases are TGTGCCAGCAGTTCGCCCGGGACAGGGAGGGATGAG.

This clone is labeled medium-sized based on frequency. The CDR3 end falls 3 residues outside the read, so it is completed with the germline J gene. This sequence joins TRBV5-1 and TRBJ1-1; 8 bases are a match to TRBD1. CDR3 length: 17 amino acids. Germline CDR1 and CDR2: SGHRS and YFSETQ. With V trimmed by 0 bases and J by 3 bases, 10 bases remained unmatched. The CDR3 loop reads CASSLVPRGLVDTEAFF. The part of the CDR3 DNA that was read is TGCGCCAGCAGCTTGGTTCCCAGGGGGCTAGTGGACACTGAA. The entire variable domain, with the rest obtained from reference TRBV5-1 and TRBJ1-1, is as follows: KAGVTQTPRYLIKTRGQQVTLSCSPISGHRSVSWYQQTPGQGLQFLFEYFSETQRNKGNFPGRFSGRQFSNSRSEMNVSTLELGDSALYLCASSLVPRGLVDTEAFFGQGTRLTVV.

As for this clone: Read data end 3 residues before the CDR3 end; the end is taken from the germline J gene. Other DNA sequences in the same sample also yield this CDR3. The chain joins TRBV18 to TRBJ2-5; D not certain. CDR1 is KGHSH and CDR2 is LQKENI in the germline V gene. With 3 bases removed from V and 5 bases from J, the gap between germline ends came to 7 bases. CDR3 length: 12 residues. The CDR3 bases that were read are TGTGCCAGCTCACCCGCCGGGGAGACC. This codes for CASSPAGET. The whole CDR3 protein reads CASSPAGETQYF.